This T cell receptor (beta chain) was sequenced during a study of patients and donors after allogeneic stem cell transplantation. This clonotype was seen a handful of times. TCRdb recomputed calls from the RT-PCR reads with MiXCR, one row per CDR3 protein. The sample lists 390,000 or so distinct CDR3 sequences, under 20% seen once, with roughly 7% in the top ten. V was clipped by 1 base and J by 0 bases, with 15 bases between them. The CDR3 has 17 residues. The sequence derives from a human donor who was either an allogeneic HSCT recipient or a stem cell or donor lymphocyte infusion donor (not recorded which). It is not recorded whose cells these are; they may come from a transplant donor. The chain has TRBV12-3 or TRBV12-4 and TRBJ2-5; D unclear. The specimen sequenced was blood, either unsorted or a sorted T cell fraction (not recorded which). The CDR3 sequence: CASSLENPLGYQETQYF. Here the CDR3 DNA reads TGTGCCAGCAGTTTAGAAAACCCGCTCGGGTACCAAGAGACCCAGTACTTC.